This TCR beta chain was profiled in a study of blood T cell repertoires in COVID-19. The length of the CDR3 is 15 residues. V was shortened by 5 bases and J by 5 bases, with 15 bases between the two germline ends. Germline values: CDR1 SEHNR, CDR2 FQNEAQ (reference sequence). TCRdb's table, derived via immunoSEQ multiplex PCR, lists solely in-frame clones and lacks some. The data contain hundreds of thousands of clones, around 88% of them seen just once; the ten biggest clones take up over 6%. The sample holds one count of this clone. Participants were aged 18 to 89 years from roughly 26 US areas. This receptor was identified in a woman in her 40s who had recovered from COVID-19. V gene TRBV7-9 combines with J gene TRBJ1-4, with D hard to call. Material for sequencing was PBMCs or T cells enriched from blood (not recorded which). CDR3 residues: CASSPSGGKNEKLFF. The CDR3 DNA reads TGTGCCAGCAGCCCTTCGGGTGGTAAAAATGAAAAACTGTTTTTT. The full variable domain, rest sourced from reference TRBV7-9 and TRBJ1-4, is DTGVSQNPRHKITKRGQNVTFRCDPISEHNRLYWYRQTLGQGPEFLTYFQNEAQLEKSRLLSDRFSAERPKGSFSTLEIQRTEQGDSAMYLCASSPSGGKNEKLFFGSGTQLSVL.